Listed here are 18 T cell receptor beta chains from one sample, sequenced in a study of cytomegalovirus exposure and HLA in healthy donors. Primers for the PCR totalled 60 Vbeta and 13 Jbeta. Profiled with immunoSEQ multiplex PCR; TCRdb holds only in-frame clones, not every one. This sample carries 110,000 to 150,000 clones, over 8% of them seen once, and the ten largest clones take 1.5% to 2%. Sequenced input: PBMCs. Receptors originate from a male donor in good health and CMV-seronegative.

The CDR3 region is CASSRSGTNDGYTF. For the CDR3, the DNA is TGTGCCAGCAGCCGATCCGGGACAAATGACGGCTACACCTTC. The chain carries TRBV4-2 and TRBJ1-2; perhaps TRBD1 as D (6 bases). The CDR3 is 14 residues long. Trimming took off 4 bases at V and 8 bases at J, with 17 bases between the two ends. The germline V gene encodes CDR1 LGHNA and CDR2 YNFKEQ.

This clone appeared a few times. The chain has TRBV28 and TRBJ1-2, with D possibly being TRBD1 (5 bases). The ends were cut back, 3 bases at V and 5 bases at J, with 7 bases in the middle. This CDR3 region has 12 residues. The germline V gene has CDR1 MDHEN and CDR2 SYDVKM. CDR3 loop: CASSFSGYGYTF. CDR3 coding DNA: TGTGCCAGCAGTTTCTCAGGGTATGGCTACACCTTC.

The chain links TRBV5-1 to TRBJ1-1; TRBD1 agrees at 8 bases. The CDR3 loop spans 15 amino acids. V gave up 4 bases and J gave up 4 bases; unmatched junction bases: 9. Germline assignment: CDR1 SGHRS and CDR2 YFSETQ. CDR3 amino acids: CASSLGTGSITEAFF. As DNA, the CDR3 is TGCGCCAGCAGCCTGGGGACAGGCTCAATCACTGAAGCTTTCTTT.

The chain has TRBV28 and TRBJ2-5; tentative D call: TRBD1 (5 bases). Trimming shortened V by 7 bases and J by 5 bases, and 17 bases separated the two germline ends. The CDR3 is made up of 14 amino acids. Germline V gene sequence: CDR1 MDHEN, CDR2 SYDVKM. CDR3 DNA: TGTGCCAGCACAGAAAGGACATTTCGGGAGACCCAGTACTTC. It codes for CASTERTFRETQYF.

This clone has more than one count but fewer than ten. The chain joins TRBV7-8 to TRBJ2-7, with TRBD2 identical over 7 bases. The CDR3 runs to 14 residues. The germline V gene encodes CDR1 SGHVS and CDR2 FQNEAQ. The V segment lost 0 bases and the J segment 2 bases; nucleotides outside the gene matches: 1. CDR3 protein: CASSLASGPYEQYF. The CDR3 bases are TGTGCCAGCAGCTTAGCTAGCGGGCCCTACGAGCAGTACTTC.

This clone was seen a handful of times. The gene calls are TRBV7-9 and TRBJ2-5; 8 nucleotides agree with TRBD1. The DNA matches TRBJ2-7 better at its end, which makes the J call doubtful. CDR1 is SEHNR, CDR2 FQNEAQ, per germline (reference sequence). This CDR3 contains 17 residues. The CDR3, as DNA: TGTGCCAGCAGCCCGGGAGACAGGGGCGGCAGCTCCTACGAGCAGTACTTC. This gives the protein CASSPGDRGGSSYEQYF.

The CDR3 reads CASSGGGGSYNSPLHF. The CDR3 coding sequence is TGTGCCAGCAGTGGAGGAGGCGGCTCCTATAATTCACCCCTCCACTTT. The chain carries TRBV2 and TRBJ1-6; D gene ambiguous. V was trimmed by 4 bases and J by 0 bases, leaving 10 bases between them. Per the germline V gene, CDR1 is SNHLY and CDR2 is FYNNEI. The CDR3 consists of 16 residues.

This clone has only a few counts. The rearrangement uses TRBV5-4 and TRBJ1-2; D might be TRBD1 (5 bases). The V and J ends lost 4 bases and 7 bases respectively, with 23 bases between them. The CDR3 consists of 16 residues. CDR1 SGHNT and CDR2 YYREEE come from the germline V gene (reference sequence). The CDR3 DNA follows: TGTGCCAGCAGCGGCGGGACCGACATGATATCTGGTGGCTACACCTTC. The encoded protein is CASSGGTDMISGGYTF.

This rearrangement joins TRBV13 to TRBJ2-5, with 15 bases that match TRBD2. The V gene's germline CDR1 is PRHDT and CDR2 FYEKMQ (reference sequence). CDR3 length: 17 amino acids. V was clipped by 5 bases and J by 5 bases; unmatched bases: 9. As DNA, the CDR3 is TGTGCCAGCAGCCCGGGGACTAGCGGGGGGCCGGGGGAGACCCAGTACTTC. Translated: CASSPGTSGGPGETQYF.

This chain joins TRBV7-2 and TRBJ1-6, with D perhaps TRBD1 (5 bases). CDR1 and CDR2 from the germline V gene are SGHTA and FQGNSA. The CDR3 has 14 residues. Trimming removed 2 bases at V and 10 bases at J, with 12 bases between. The DNA for the CDR3 is TGTGCCAGCAGCTTACTCGTCAGGGAATCACCCCTCCACTTT. Translating it yields CASSLLVRESPLHF.

The chain links TRBV9 to TRBJ2-3, with D possibly matching TRBD2 (6 bases). Germline V CDR1 and CDR2: SGDLS, YYNGEE. Trimming left V 0 bases short and J 6 bases short, with 11 bases between. The CDR3 length is 14 residues. The CDR3, as DNA: TGTGCCAGCAGCGTAGGAGGGGACTTCGATACGCAGTATTTT. It codes for CASSVGGDFDTQYF.

The V gene is TRBV7-2, the J gene TRBJ1-1; 8 bases line up with TRBD1. The V segment lost 5 bases and the J segment 0 bases; nucleotides outside the gene matches: 5. This CDR3 comprises 15 residues. The germline V gene has CDR1 SGHTA and CDR2 FQGNSA. CDR3 residues: CASSAYRGMNTEAFF. CDR3 in DNA: TGTGCCAGCAGCGCATACAGGGGGATGAACACTGAAGCTTTCTTT.

This clone was seen more than once but under ten times. The V gene is TRBV4-1, the J gene TRBJ2-1, with D tentatively TRBD1 (6 bases). Germline V CDR1 and CDR2: MGHRA, YSYEKL. This CDR3 comprises 14 residues. V dropped 4 bases and J dropped 4 bases, with 11 bases sitting between them. The CDR3 DNA is TGCGCCAGCAGCCCAGGGGAAAGGTACAATGAGCAGTTCTTC. Amino acid sequence: CASSPGERYNEQFF.

This clone showed up just a few times. The V and J genes are TRBV5-6 and TRBJ1-1; maybe TRBD1 (6 bases). The CDR3 has 13 residues. With 4 bases removed from V and 7 bases from J, the gap between germline ends came to 14 bases. CDR1 SGHDT and CDR2 YYEEEE come from the germline V gene. The CDR3 bases are TGTGCCAGCAGCCCCCAGGGGCCTGGTGAAGCTTTCTTT. Its translation: CASSPQGPGEAFF.

This clone was counted a few times. The chain couples TRBV6-5 to TRBJ1-2; TRBD1 matches 7 bases. With 6 bases clipped from V and 3 bases from J, the junction kept 4 bases outside the gene matches. The CDR3 is 13 amino acids. In germline, CDR1 is MNHEY, CDR2 SVGAGI. CDR3: CASSIDRDYGYTF. CDR3 DNA sequence: TGTGCCAGCAGCATAGACAGGGACTATGGCTACACCTTC.

Only a few counts were recorded for this clone. The rearrangement uses TRBV2 and TRBJ2-1, with 8 bases identical to TRBD1. After removal of 2 bases from V and 7 bases from J, the junction contained 7 bases not matched to a gene. This CDR3 comprises 15 residues. CDR1 is SNHLY and CDR2 is FYNNEI in the germline V gene. CDR3 in DNA: TGTGCCAGCAGTGAACGGCAGGGGGCGAAGAATGAGCAGTTCTTC. Its translation is CASSERQGAKNEQFF.

The table lists this clone with a few counts. This chain links TRBV7-8 with TRBJ2-7; D is unresolved. Trimming removed 2 bases at V and 2 bases at J, with 10 bases between. The CDR3 extends over 14 amino acids. Germline-derived CDR1 and CDR2 are SGHVS and FQNEAQ. The DNA for the CDR3 is TGTGCCAGCAGCTTACAGAGGCGAACCTACGAGCAGTACTTC. Amino acids: CASSLQRRTYEQYF.

Worth noting for this clone: Other DNA sequences within the sample encode an identical CDR3. The gene calls are TRBV9 and TRBJ2-1; the match to TRBD2 covers 10 bases. This CDR3 is 14 amino acids long. J was trimmed by 7 bases and V by 1 base; bases with no gene match: 2. The V gene's germline CDR1 is SGDLS and CDR2 YYNGEE. The DNA for the CDR3 is TGTGCCAGCAGCGTAAGCGGGAGGGGGAATGAGCAGTTCTTC. This encodes CASSVSGRGNEQFF.